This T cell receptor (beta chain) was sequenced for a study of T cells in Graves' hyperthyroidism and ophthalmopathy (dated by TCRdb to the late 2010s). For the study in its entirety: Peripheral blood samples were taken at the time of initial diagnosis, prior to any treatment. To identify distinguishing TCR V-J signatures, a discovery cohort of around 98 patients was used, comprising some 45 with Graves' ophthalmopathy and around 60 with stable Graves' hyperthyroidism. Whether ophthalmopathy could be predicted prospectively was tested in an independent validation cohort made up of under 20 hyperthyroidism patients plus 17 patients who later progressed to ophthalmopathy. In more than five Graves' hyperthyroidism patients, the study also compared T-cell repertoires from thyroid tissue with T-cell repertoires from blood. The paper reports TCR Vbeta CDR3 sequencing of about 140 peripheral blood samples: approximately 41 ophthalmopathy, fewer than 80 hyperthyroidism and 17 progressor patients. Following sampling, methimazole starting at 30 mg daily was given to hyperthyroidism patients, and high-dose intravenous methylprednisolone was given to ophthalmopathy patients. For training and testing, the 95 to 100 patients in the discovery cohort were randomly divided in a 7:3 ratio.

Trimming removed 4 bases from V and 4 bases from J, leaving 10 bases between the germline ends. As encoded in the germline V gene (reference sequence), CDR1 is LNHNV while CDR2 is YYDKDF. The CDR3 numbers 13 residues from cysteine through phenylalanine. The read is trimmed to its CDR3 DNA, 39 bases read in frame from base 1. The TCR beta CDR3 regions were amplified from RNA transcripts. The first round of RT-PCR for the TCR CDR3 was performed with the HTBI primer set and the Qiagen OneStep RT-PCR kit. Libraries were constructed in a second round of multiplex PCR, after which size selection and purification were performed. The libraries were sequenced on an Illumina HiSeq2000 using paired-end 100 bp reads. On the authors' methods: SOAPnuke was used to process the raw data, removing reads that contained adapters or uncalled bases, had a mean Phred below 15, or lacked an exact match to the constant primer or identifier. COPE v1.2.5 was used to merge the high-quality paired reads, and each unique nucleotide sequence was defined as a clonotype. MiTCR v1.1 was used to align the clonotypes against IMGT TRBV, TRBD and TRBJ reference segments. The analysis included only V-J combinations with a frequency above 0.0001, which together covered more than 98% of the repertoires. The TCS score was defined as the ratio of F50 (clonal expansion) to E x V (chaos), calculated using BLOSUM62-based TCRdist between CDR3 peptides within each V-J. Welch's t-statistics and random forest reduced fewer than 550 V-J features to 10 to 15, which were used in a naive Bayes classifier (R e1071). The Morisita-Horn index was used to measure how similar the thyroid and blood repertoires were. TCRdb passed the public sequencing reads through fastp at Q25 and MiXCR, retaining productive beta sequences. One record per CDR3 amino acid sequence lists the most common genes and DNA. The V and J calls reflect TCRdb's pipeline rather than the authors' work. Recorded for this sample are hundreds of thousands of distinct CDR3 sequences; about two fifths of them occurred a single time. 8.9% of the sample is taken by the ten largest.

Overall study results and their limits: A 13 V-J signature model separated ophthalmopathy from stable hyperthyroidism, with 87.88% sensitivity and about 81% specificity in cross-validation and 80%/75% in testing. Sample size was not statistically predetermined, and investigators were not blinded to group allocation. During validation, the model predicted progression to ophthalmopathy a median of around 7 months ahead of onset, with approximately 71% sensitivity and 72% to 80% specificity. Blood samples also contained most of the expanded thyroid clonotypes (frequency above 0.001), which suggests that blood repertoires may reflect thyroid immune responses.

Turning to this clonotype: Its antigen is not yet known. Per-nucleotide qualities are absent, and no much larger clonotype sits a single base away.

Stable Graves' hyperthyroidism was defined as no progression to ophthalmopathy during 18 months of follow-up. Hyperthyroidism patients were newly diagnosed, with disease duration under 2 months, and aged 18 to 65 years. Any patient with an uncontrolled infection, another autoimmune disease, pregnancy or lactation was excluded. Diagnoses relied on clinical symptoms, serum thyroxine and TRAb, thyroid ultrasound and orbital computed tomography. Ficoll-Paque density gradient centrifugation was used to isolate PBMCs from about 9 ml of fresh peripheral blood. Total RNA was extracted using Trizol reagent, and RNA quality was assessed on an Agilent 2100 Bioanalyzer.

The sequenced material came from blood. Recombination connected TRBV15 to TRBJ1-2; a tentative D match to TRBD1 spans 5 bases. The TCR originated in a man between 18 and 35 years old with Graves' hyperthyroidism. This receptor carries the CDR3 CATSTSDSYGYTF. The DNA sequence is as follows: TGTGCCACCAGCACTAGTGACAGCTATGGCTACACCTTC.